Following are 26 T cell receptor beta chains from one sample sequenced in a study of shared clonotypes between healthy human individuals. Data came from immunoSEQ multiplex PCR; TCRdb stores just in-frame clones and leaves some out. The sample lists 2 million to 2.5 million clones; 95% were seen once. Sequencing was performed on naive CD4+ T cells sorted from blood. Subset noted: CD45RA+ positively selected. These receptors all stem from a man between 18 and 35 years old in good health.

The chain has TRBV5-1 and TRBJ2-2, with 14 bases identical to TRBD2. The CDR3 length is 17 residues. The ends lost 4 bases at V and 4 bases at J; junction bases unmatched: 6. The germline V gene encodes CDR1 SGHRS and CDR2 YFSETQ. CDR3 nucleotide sequence: TGCGCCAGCAGCGGGACTAGCGGGAGAGGTGGCACCGGGGAGCTGTTTTTT. Translated: CASSGTSGRGGTGELFF.

The chain uses TRBV5-5 and TRBJ2-3; 7 bases line up with TRBD1. The germline V gene encodes CDR1 SGHKS and CDR2 YYEKEE (reference sequence). V was clipped by 4 bases and J by 2 bases; unmatched bases: 4. CDR3 size: 14 residues. CDR3 sequence: CASSPDRNTDTQYF. The CDR3 DNA is TGTGCCAGCAGCCCGGACAGGAACACAGATACGCAGTATTTT.

The chain is built from TRBV5-4 and TRBJ1-2; D remains ambiguous. Trimming removed 4 bases from V and 8 bases from J, with 18 bases in between. Germline lookup yields CDR1 SGHNT and CDR2 YYREEE (reference sequence). This CDR3 contains 14 residues. The CDR3 reads CASSPTGPLEGYTF. The CDR3 DNA is TGTGCCAGCAGCCCTACCGGCCCCCTGGAGGGCTACACCTTC.

The CDR3 DNA reads as TGCGCCAGCAGCCAAGACGGGGGGTTGGGGCGTGACTATGGCTACACCTTC. Protein: CASSQDGGLGRDYGYTF. V gene TRBV4-3 combines with J gene TRBJ1-2, with D maybe TRBD1 (5 bases). There are 17 residues in the CDR3. V lost 0 bases and J lost 3, with 17 bases in between. CDR1 LGHNA and CDR2 YSLEER come from the germline V gene.

The CDR3 nucleotides read TGTGCCAGCAGGTTCGGGGGGAACTCCTACAATGAGCAGTTCTTC. Translated: CASRFGGNSYNEQFF. The chain links TRBV27 to TRBJ2-1, with TRBD2 matching 7 bases. V was clipped by 6 bases and J by 0 bases; unmatched bases: 5. CDR3 length: 15 residues. Germline loops: CDR1 MNHEY, CDR2 SMNVEV (reference sequence).

This chain uses TRBV2 with TRBJ2-1, with a weak D call TRBD1 (6 bases). The V and J ends lost 5 bases and 6 bases respectively, with 14 bases between them. CDR3 length: 14 amino acids. Germline V gives CDR1 SNHLY, CDR2 FYNNEI. The CDR3 coding sequence is TGTGCCAGCAGTCAACTACAGGGAACCAATGAGCAGTTCTTC. Its protein is CASSQLQGTNEQFF.

The chain employs TRBV30 and TRBJ2-2; a weak D match, TRBD1 (7 bases). Per the germline V gene, CDR1 is GTSNPN and CDR2 is SVGIG (reference sequence). V lost 3 bases to trimming and J lost 7 bases, with 12 bases between them. The CDR3 covers 13 residues. The CDR3 reads CAWSRGDHGELFF. The DNA of the CDR3 is TGTGCCTGGAGCAGGGGGGATCACGGGGAGCTGTTTTTT.

The V call is TRBV12-5, the J call TRBJ1-4; TRBD1 matches 7 bases. CDR3 length: 18 residues. The germline gives CDR1 LGHNT, CDR2 FRNRAP. V gave up 0 bases and J gave up 3 bases; unmatched junction bases: 10. DNA of the CDR3: TGTGCTAGTGGTTTGGTACGCAAGGGGGCGGCCTCTAATGAAAAACTGTTTTTT. Protein sequence: CASGLVRKGAASNEKLFF.

This chain connects TRBV7-9 to TRBJ1-1, with D possibly matching TRBD1 (5 bases). Trimming removed 5 bases at V and 4 bases at J, with 14 bases between. Germline values: CDR1 SEHNR, CDR2 FQNEAQ (reference sequence). The CDR3 has 14 residues. The CDR3 loop reads CASSVPRAGTEAFF. Here the CDR3 DNA reads TGTGCCAGCAGCGTCCCCAGGGCGGGCACTGAAGCTTTCTTT.

As DNA, the CDR3 is TGTGCCAGCAGCGTAGGGGGGAAGACTGAAGCTTTCTTT. Its protein product is CASSVGGKTEAFF. The chain joins TRBV9 to TRBJ1-1; possibly TRBD1 for D (5 bases). Germline V gene sequence: CDR1 SGDLS, CDR2 YYNGEE. Trimming removed 0 bases from V and 5 bases from J, with 8 bases in between. The CDR3 consists of 13 residues.

The rearrangement joins TRBV5-4 to TRBJ2-3, with a possible D match to TRBD1 (6 bases). Germline CDR1 and CDR2: SGHNT and YYREEE (reference sequence). There are 14 residues in the CDR3. Trimming took 3 bases from V and 0 from J, leaving 8 bases between them. The CDR3 loop reads CASSWDTSTDTQYF. As DNA, the CDR3 is TGTGCCAGCAGCTGGGACACTAGCACAGATACGCAGTATTTT.

The chain carries TRBV27 and TRBJ2-5, with D possibly TRBD2 on 6 matching bases. There are 14 residues in the CDR3. V lost 2 bases and J 5 bases, leaving 12 bases between the germline ends. Germline V gene lookup returns CDR1 MNHEY and CDR2 SMNVEV (reference sequence). CDR3 DNA sequence: TGTGCCAGCAGTTTACGACTGAGCGGGGAGACCCAGTACTTC. It specifies CASSLRLSGETQYF.

J is TRBJ1-6 and V is TRBV6-1, with D unclear. The germline CDR1 and CDR2 sequences are MNHNS and SASEGT. This CDR3 comprises 15 residues. The ends were cut back, 1 base at V and 2 bases at J, with 6 bases in the middle. CDR3 residues: CASSEGTAYNSPLHF. The CDR3 nucleotides read TGTGCCAGCAGTGAAGGGACGGCCTATAATTCACCCCTCCACTTT.

Comments on this clone: Compared with germline, one end of the junction differs, possibly owing to a read error. This chain joins TRBV2 and TRBJ2-7, with D perhaps matching TRBD2 (6 bases). The CDR3 is 15 residues long. Per the germline V gene, CDR1 is SNHLY and CDR2 is FYNNEI. DNA of the CDR3: TGTGCCAGCGGGGACCGGGTCCGGGGGTCCTCCGAGCAGTACTTC. This sequence encodes CASGDRVRGSSEQYF.

Comments on this clone: This sample includes further DNA sequences coding for the same CDR3. The chain employs TRBV9 and TRBJ2-3; TRBD2 aligns across 12 bases. V trimming: 1 base; J trimming: 0 bases; junction bases outside the gene matches: 0. The germline V gene encodes CDR1 SGDLS and CDR2 YYNGEE. This CDR3 has 16 residues. The CDR3 DNA is TGTGCCAGCAGCGTACTAGCGGGGGGGAGCACAGATACGCAGTATTTT. It yields the protein CASSVLAGGSTDTQYF.

In regard to this clone: The junction differs from germline at one of its ends, possibly a read error. The V gene is TRBV25-1, the J gene TRBJ1-4; 7 bases are shared with TRBD1. The CDR3 runs 15 residues. Looked up from germline, CDR1 is MGHDK and CDR2 is SYGVNS. CDR3 loop: CASSGGTAGNGKLFF. The CDR3 DNA sequence: TGTGCCAGCAGCGGCGGGACAGCCGGTAATGGAAAACTGTTTTTT.

In this sample, this clone turned up once. This chain connects TRBV5-1 to TRBJ2-5, with D possibly TRBD2 on 5 matching bases. This CDR3 is built from 16 residues. Trimming cost V 4 bases and J 0 bases, with 16 bases left between them. Germline V gene data show CDR1 as SGHRS and CDR2 as YFSETQ. The CDR3 protein is CASSPPLATYQETQYF. The CDR3 DNA is TGCGCCAGCAGCCCCCCCCTAGCCACGTACCAAGAGACCCAGTACTTC.

The chain joins TRBV7-9 to TRBJ1-1; D is uncertain. V shed 0 bases and J shed 7 bases, with 9 bases lying between them. This CDR3 comprises 13 residues. From germline, CDR1 is SEHNR and CDR2 FQNEAQ (reference sequence). The CDR3 sequence: CASSLAVSNEAFF. The CDR3 coding sequence is TGTGCCAGCAGCTTAGCGGTCAGCAATGAAGCTTTCTTT. Based on the CDR3 plus reference TRBV7-9 and TRBJ1-1, the full variable domain is DTGVSQNPRHKITKRGQNVTFRCDPISEHNRLYWYRQTLGQGPEFLTYFQNEAQLEKSRLLSDRFSAERPKGSFSTLEIQRTEQGDSAMYLCASSLAVSNEAFFGQGTRLTVV.

The chain joins TRBV6-4 to TRBJ1-6, with D maybe TRBD1 (6 bases). The V gene's germline CDR1 is MRHNA and CDR2 SNTAGT. V was shortened by 2 bases and J by 10 bases, with 15 bases between the two germline ends. The CDR3 is 15 residues long. The CDR3 loop reads CASSDNGQITSPLHF. In nucleotides, the CDR3 is TGTGCCAGCAGTGACAACGGACAGATTACCTCACCCCTCCACTTT.

This chain joins TRBV6-1 and TRBJ2-7, with a tentative D call TRBD1 (6 bases). V was pared by 6 bases and J by 3 bases, with 15 bases between. Looked up from germline, CDR1 is MNHNS and CDR2 is SASEGT. There are 14 residues in the CDR3. DNA for the CDR3: TGTGCCAGCAGAAAGGACAGCGGAATCTACGAGCAGTACTTC. Its translation: CASRKDSGIYEQYF.

The rearrangement uses TRBV5-1 and TRBJ1-1; TRBD1 aligns across 9 bases. The CDR3 length is 15 residues. Germline assignment: CDR1 SGHRS and CDR2 YFSETQ. V lost 0 bases to trimming and J lost 7 bases; unmatched junction nucleotides: 7. The CDR3 sequence is CASSLDYDRGFEAFF. DNA for the CDR3: TGCGCCAGCAGCTTGGATTATGACAGGGGGTTTGAAGCTTTCTTT.

CDR3 sequence (DNA): TGTGCCAGCAGCTTGTCTTCCAATCAGCCCCAGCATTTT. Translated: CASSLSSNQPQHF. The chain employs TRBV5-6 and TRBJ1-5; D is unclear. The germline CDR1 and CDR2 sequences are SGHDT and YYEEEE. The CDR3 is made up of 13 amino acids. V was trimmed by 1 base and J by 3 bases, leaving 5 bases between them.

J is TRBJ2-5 and V is TRBV7-2; 12 nucleotides line up with TRBD2. Per the germline V gene, CDR1 is SGHTA and CDR2 is FQGNSA. The CDR3 covers 17 residues. J lost 4 bases, V lost 1 base, and 7 bases had no gene match. As DNA, the CDR3 is TGTGCCAGCAGCTTAGGCCCTAGCGGGAGGGGTTTAGAGACCCAGTACTTC. This sequence encodes CASSLGPSGRGLETQYF.

This chain joins TRBV11-2 and TRBJ2-7, with D possibly TRBD1 on 6 matching bases. The CDR3 runs 13 residues. Germline V gene lookup returns CDR1 SGHAT and CDR2 FQNNGV. With 2 bases removed from V and 5 bases from J, the gap between germline ends came to 10 bases. The CDR3 DNA reads TGTGCCAGCAGCTTATTTCAGGGGAACGAGCAGTACTTC. Translating it yields CASSLFQGNEQYF.

V and J are TRBV5-6 and TRBJ1-2, with 12 bases identical to TRBD1. The CDR3 loop spans 15 amino acids. In germline, CDR1 is SGHDT, CDR2 YYEEEE. The V segment lost 3 bases and the J segment 8 bases; nucleotides outside the gene matches: 8. In nucleotides, the CDR3 is TGTGCCAGCAGCTACCGGGACAGGGGGCGACAGGGCTACACCTTC. It yields the protein CASSYRDRGRQGYTF.

This clone was picked up one time. The J gene is TRBJ2-1, the V gene TRBV4-3; 7 bases line up with TRBD2. V trimming: 4 bases; J trimming: 2 bases; junction bases outside the gene matches: 5. The CDR3 contains 15 residues. The germline V gene encodes CDR1 LGHNA and CDR2 YSLEER. The CDR3 coding sequence is TGCGCCAGCAGCCGGCGGGAGTGGCCCTACAATGAGCAGTTCTTC. This translates into CASSRREWPYNEQFF.